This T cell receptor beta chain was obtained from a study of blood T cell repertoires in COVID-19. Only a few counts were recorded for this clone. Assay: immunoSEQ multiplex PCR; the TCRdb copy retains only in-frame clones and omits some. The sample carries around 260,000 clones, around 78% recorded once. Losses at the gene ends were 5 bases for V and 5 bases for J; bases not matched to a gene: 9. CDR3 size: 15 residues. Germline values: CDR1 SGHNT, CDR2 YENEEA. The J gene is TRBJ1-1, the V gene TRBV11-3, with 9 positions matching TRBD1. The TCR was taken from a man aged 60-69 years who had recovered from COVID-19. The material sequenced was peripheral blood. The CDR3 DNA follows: TGTGCCAGCAGCAGAGGGACAGGGAGGAAGACTGAAGCTTTCTTT. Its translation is CASSRGTGRKTEAFF.